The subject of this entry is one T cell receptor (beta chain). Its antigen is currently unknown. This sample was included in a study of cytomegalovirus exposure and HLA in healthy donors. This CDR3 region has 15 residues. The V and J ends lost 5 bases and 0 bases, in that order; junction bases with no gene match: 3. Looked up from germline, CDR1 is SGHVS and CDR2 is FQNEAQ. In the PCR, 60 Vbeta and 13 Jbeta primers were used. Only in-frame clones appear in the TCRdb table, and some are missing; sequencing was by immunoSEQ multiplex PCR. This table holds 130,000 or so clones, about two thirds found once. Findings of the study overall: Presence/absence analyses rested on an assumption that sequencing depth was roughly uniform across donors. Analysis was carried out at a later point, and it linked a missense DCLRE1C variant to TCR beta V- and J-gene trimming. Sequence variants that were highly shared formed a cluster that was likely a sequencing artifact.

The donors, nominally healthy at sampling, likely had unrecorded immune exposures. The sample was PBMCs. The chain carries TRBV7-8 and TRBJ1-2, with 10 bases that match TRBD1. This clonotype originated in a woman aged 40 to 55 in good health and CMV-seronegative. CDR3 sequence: CASSETGGSNYGYTF. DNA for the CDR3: TGTGCCAGCAGCGAGACAGGGGGCTCTAACTATGGCTACACCTTC.